This T cell receptor beta chain was obtained from a study of cytomegalovirus exposure and HLA in healthy donors. Study-wide context: From donors who were HLA-typed, an early data release held approximately 91 million unique TCRs. Study conclusions and caveats: HLA alleles were associated with fewer than 20,000 TCR beta sequences in a later analysis at 0.05 false discovery rate. Presence/absence results assume similar sequencing depth per donor, which may not hold.

On this clone: No antigen is known for it.

Samples came from healthy bone marrow donors. Amplification used 60 Vbeta primers and 13 Jbeta primers. Measured with immunoSEQ multiplex PCR; TCRdb has only the in-frame clones, and not every one. Altogether under 150,000 clones are present, roughly four fifths being singletons, with the ten largest covering about 1.2%. Germline V lookup: CDR1 SGHTA, CDR2 FQGNSA. Trimming shortened V by 2 bases and J by 6 bases, and 10 bases separated the two germline ends. The length of the CDR3 is 13 residues. This chain joins TRBV7-2 and TRBJ1-1; D is perhaps TRBD1 (6 bases). The sequenced sample was PBMCs. The sequence came from a woman aged 40 to 55 in good health and CMV-seronegative. The CDR3 coding sequence is TGTGCCAGCAGCTTACAGCGACAGGCTGAAGCTTTCTTT. It yields the protein CASSLQRQAEAFF.